Each of the 5 T cell receptor beta chains below was sequenced from the same sample in a study of cytomegalovirus exposure and HLA in healthy donors. Both 60 Vbeta primers and 13 Jbeta primers went into the PCR. The assay was immunoSEQ multiplex PCR, and TCRdb's table has in-frame clones only and misses some. Among about 160,000 clones listed, 80% to 85% were seen once. Sequenced: PBMCs. These receptors all come from a woman under 30 in good health and CMV-seronegative.

The chain is built from TRBV19 and TRBJ1-4, with a weak D call TRBD1 (6 bases). V was cut by 6 bases and J by 3 bases, with 8 bases left in between. Germline-derived CDR1 and CDR2 are LNHDA and SQIVND (reference sequence). The CDR3 is made up of 13 amino acids. CDR3 bases: TGTGCCAGTAGGGACAGACCTAATGAAAAACTGTTTTTT. Translating it yields CASRDRPNEKLFF.

The chain joins TRBV7-2 to TRBJ2-7; 7 positions match TRBD1. The germline gives CDR1 SGHTA, CDR2 FQGNSA. V was clipped by 5 bases and J by 4 bases; unmatched bases: 11. This CDR3 spans 15 amino acids. The CDR3 DNA reads TGTGCCAGCAGCCCAAGACAGGGTGTATCGTACGAGCAGTACTTC. The encoded protein is CASSPRQGVSYEQYF.

The CDR3 DNA reads TGTGCCAGCAGCCAAGGCCTACTACGGGGCTACACCTTC. Its translation is CASSQGLLRGYTF. The V gene is TRBV13, the J gene TRBJ1-2; no firm D call. CDR1 and CDR2 from the germline V gene are PRHDT and FYEKMQ (reference sequence). This CDR3 is built from 13 residues. Trimming pared 5 bases from V and 8 bases from J, leaving 15 bases between.

The chain employs TRBV11-3 and TRBJ2-7; tentative D call: TRBD1 (5 bases). Trimming removed 3 bases at V and 2 bases at J, with 11 bases between. The CDR3 is 14 residues long. Looked up from germline, CDR1 is SGHNT and CDR2 is YENEEA. As DNA, the CDR3 is TGTGCCAGCAGCTTCCAGGGTTCGACCTACGAGCAGTACTTC. It translates to CASSFQGSTYEQYF.

The rearrangement links TRBV12-5 to TRBJ1-4; a possible D gene is TRBD1 (6 bases). The CDR3 sequence is 17 residues long. The V gene lost 3 bases and the J gene lost 3 bases, with 17 bases spanning the gap. CDR1 and CDR2 (germline): LGHNT, FRNRAP. Here the CDR3 reads CASGLRTGIAPNEKLFF. Written as DNA, the CDR3 is TGTGCTAGTGGTTTAAGAACAGGGATCGCGCCTAATGAAAAACTGTTTTTT.